This entry lists 19 T cell receptor beta chains sequenced from one sample in a study of T cells in narcolepsy. The protocol was immunoSEQ multiplex PCR, while the TCRdb copy is restricted to in-frame clones and leaves out a portion. The sample includes 20,000 to 30,000 clones, more than 80% of them seen just once. Sequencing was done on a sample of CD45RA- memory CD4+ T cells from PBMCs. The receptors originated from a human donor with narcolepsy.

The gene calls are TRBV7-6 and TRBJ2-1; D not resolved. The germline gives CDR1 SGHVS, CDR2 FNYEAQ. This CDR3 contains 13 residues. The V end lost 5 bases, the J end lost 7 bases, and 12 bases lay between the germline ends. Here the CDR3 reads CASSLQEVNEQFF. The CDR3 DNA is TGTGCCAGCAGCCTCCAGGAAGTAAATGAGCAGTTCTTC.

The genes are TRBV7-2 and TRBJ1-4; 8 bases fit TRBD1. The germline CDR1 and CDR2 sequences are SGHTA and FQGNSA. V lost 1 base, J lost 7 bases, and 5 bases stayed unmatched. There are 15 residues in the CDR3. DNA for the CDR3: TGTGCCAGCAGCTTAGGACAGGGGCAAAGTGAAAAACTGTTTTTT. Translated, it gives CASSLGQGQSEKLFF.

The chain carries TRBV2 and TRBJ2-2; TRBD2 matches 8 bases. The germline gives CDR1 SNHLY, CDR2 FYNNEI. With 6 bases clipped from V and 3 bases from J, the junction kept 9 bases outside the gene matches. This CDR3 is built from 16 residues. The CDR3 here is CASRPGLAGHTGELFF. In DNA, the CDR3 is TGTGCCAGCAGGCCCGGGCTAGCGGGTCACACCGGGGAGCTGTTTTTT.

J is TRBJ2-5 and V is TRBV14; D may be TRBD1 (6 bases). The CDR3 is made up of 15 amino acids. V was cut by 0 bases and J by 4 bases, with 12 bases left in between. Germline V gene lookup returns CDR1 SGHDN and CDR2 FVKESK. The CDR3 coding sequence is TGTGCCAGCAGCCAAGATCGGCAGGGGTCAGAGACCCAGTACTTC. Translated: CASSQDRQGSETQYF. Full variable domain (remainder filled in from reference TRBV14 and TRBJ2-5): EAGVTQFPSHSVIEKGQTVTLRCDPISGHDNLYWYRRVMGKEIKFLLHFVKESKQDESGMPNNRFLAERTGGTYSTLKVQPAELEDSGVYFCASSQDRQGSETQYFGPGTRLLVL.

This clone was picked up a small number of times. This chain links TRBV19 with TRBJ1-4, with 7 bases lining up with TRBD1. Germline-derived CDR1 and CDR2 are LNHDA and SQIVND (reference sequence). V lost 3 bases and J lost 6; bases outside the gene matches: 4. The CDR3 length is 14 residues. CDR3 amino acids: CASSIYRGDEKLFF. DNA for the CDR3: TGTGCCAGTAGTATCTACAGGGGAGATGAAAAACTGTTTTTT.

The rearrangement joins TRBV28 to TRBJ1-2, with a weak D call TRBD1 (6 bases). The V end lost 7 bases, the J end lost 4 bases, and 16 bases lay between the germline ends. Germline CDR1 MDHEN, CDR2 SYDVKM. This CDR3 comprises 14 residues. This chain's CDR3 is CASTNGGGPYGYTF. CDR3 DNA: TGTGCCAGCACTAACGGGGGGGGGCCCTATGGCTACACCTTC.

The V call is TRBV2, the J call TRBJ2-2; D is possibly TRBD2 (5 bases). The CDR3 covers 15 residues. Germline CDR1 SNHLY, CDR2 FYNNEI. Trimming pared 0 bases from V and 7 bases from J, leaving 12 bases between. CDR3 sequence (DNA): TGTGCCAGCAGTGAAGCCCGCGGGCCGCACGGGGAGCTGTTTTTT. This gives the protein CASSEARGPHGELFF.

This clone has only one observation. The chain couples TRBV28 to TRBJ1-1; TRBD1 might be the D (5 bases). V lost 6 bases and J lost 1, with 15 bases in between. Germline CDR1 and CDR2: MDHEN and SYDVKM. The CDR3 sequence is 15 residues long. CDR3 DNA sequence: TGTGCCAGCAGCCCACCGCGGGGCGCGAACACTGAAGCTTTCTTT. Its translation is CASSPPRGANTEAFF.

This clone was found a few times. V gene TRBV6-6 combines with J gene TRBJ1-2, with 10 nucleotides matching TRBD1. Germline V gene lookup returns CDR1 MNHNY and CDR2 SVGAGI (reference sequence). The CDR3 covers 15 residues. The V and J ends lost 5 bases and 4 bases, in that order; junction bases with no gene match: 7. This CDR3 is CASSLGDRGVYGYTF. The CDR3 nucleotides are TGTGCCAGCAGTCTGGGGGACAGGGGAGTCTATGGCTACACCTTC.

CDR3 sequence reads: CASLDRDRGLTQYF. CDR3 coding DNA: TGTGCCAGCTTGGACCGTGACAGGGGTCTTACGCAGTATTTT. The chain couples TRBV28 to TRBJ2-3, with TRBD1 matching 8 bases. The germline gives CDR1 MDHEN, CDR2 SYDVKM. This CDR3 is built from 14 residues. V lost 8 bases and J lost 8; bases outside the gene matches: 12.

This chain connects TRBV14 to TRBJ1-1, with unresolved D. This CDR3 is built from 13 residues. Trimming removed 4 bases from V and 0 bases from J, with 6 bases in between. Germline-derived CDR1 and CDR2 are SGHDN and FVKESK. The CDR3 loop is CASSRSMNTEAFF. The CDR3 bases are TGTGCCAGCAGCCGATCTATGAACACTGAAGCTTTCTTT.

The rearrangement uses TRBV2 and TRBJ1-1, with 10 bases that match TRBD1. There are 14 residues in the CDR3. The germline V gene has CDR1 SNHLY and CDR2 FYNNEI. With V trimmed by 5 bases and J by 6 bases, 6 bases remained unmatched. Here the CDR3 reads CASSRQGASPEAFF. CDR3 sequence (DNA): TGTGCCAGCAGTAGACAGGGGGCGAGCCCTGAAGCTTTCTTT. The entire variable domain, with the rest obtained from reference TRBV2 and TRBJ1-1, is as follows: EPEVTQTPSHQVTQMGQEVILRCVPISNHLYFYWYRQILGQKVEFLVSFYNNEISEKSEIFDDQFSVERPDGSNFTLKIRSTKLEDSAMYFCASSRQGASPEAFFGQGTRLTVV.

The chain couples TRBV5-6 to TRBJ2-1; 15 bases map to TRBD2. Trimming cost V 1 base and J 10 bases; bases outside gene matches: 12. The germline gives CDR1 SGHDT, CDR2 YYEEEE. The CDR3 loop spans 18 amino acids. CDR3 DNA sequence: TGTGCCAGCAGCTTGTTGGGACTAGCGGGAGGTGGATTACGGGAGCAGTTCTTC. Translation: CASSLLGLAGGGLREQFF.

This chain connects TRBV5-8 to TRBJ1-2; D is possibly TRBD1 (5 bases). V was trimmed by 3 bases and J by 3 bases, leaving 15 bases between them. This CDR3 region has 15 residues. Germline CDR1 is SGHTS and CDR2 is YDEGEE. The CDR3 DNA follows: TGTGCCAGCAGCTCAGGCGGGGCAAAGCACTATGGCTACACCTTC. Protein: CASSSGGAKHYGYTF.

The J gene is TRBJ2-5, the V gene TRBV19, with a tentative D call TRBD1 (8 bases). In germline, CDR1 is LNHDA, CDR2 SQIVND (reference sequence). The CDR3 is 20 amino acids. Trimming took 4 bases from V and 2 from J, leaving 29 bases between them. The CDR3: CASSKWGSTGGLRGQETQYF. The CDR3 DNA reads TGTGCCAGTAGTAAGTGGGGGTCCACAGGGGGACTACGGGGACAAGAGACCCAGTACTTC. Using reference TRBV19 and TRBJ2-5 for the parts outside the CDR3, the full variable domain is DGGITQSPKYLFRKEGQNVTLSCEQNLNHDAMYWYRQDPGQGLRLIYYSQIVNDFQKGDIAEGYSVSREKKESFPLTVTSAQKNPTAFYLCASSKWGSTGGLRGQETQYFGPGTRLLVL.

The chain is built from TRBV6-1 and TRBJ2-5; possible D gene TRBD2, 6 bases. Trimming removed 2 bases from V and 3 bases from J, with 10 bases in between. CDR1 and CDR2 (germline): MNHNS, SASEGT. The CDR3 loop spans 14 amino acids. The CDR3 sequence: CASSESAGKETQYF. CDR3 nucleotide sequence: TGTGCCAGCAGTGAATCGGCGGGAAAAGAGACCCAGTACTTC.

This chain links TRBV30 with TRBJ1-4, with D perhaps matching TRBD1 (5 bases). Trimming cost V 3 bases and J 6 bases, with 14 bases left between them. The CDR3 consists of 14 residues. Germline V gives CDR1 GTSNPN, CDR2 SVGIG (reference sequence). CDR3 nucleotides: TGTGCCTGGAGGGGACCGGGACTCGATGAAAAACTGTTTTTT. Translated: CAWRGPGLDEKLFF.

This rearrangement joins TRBV6-4 to TRBJ2-6, with TRBD1 matching over 7 bases. The CDR3 has 15 residues. Losses at the gene ends were 4 bases for V and 2 bases for J; bases not matched to a gene: 2. Germline-derived CDR1 and CDR2 are MRHNA and SNTAGT. The CDR3 nucleotides are TGTGCCAGCAGTGGACAGGGAGCTGGGGCCAACGTCCTGACTTTC. This sequence encodes CASSGQGAGANVLTF.

This chain links TRBV6-1 with TRBJ1-2, with 8 nucleotides matching TRBD1. J gave up 2 bases and V 6 bases, and 2 bases lay outside the gene matches. Looked up from germline, CDR1 is MNHNS and CDR2 is SASEGT. The CDR3 spans 13 residues. The CDR3 protein is CASSQGANYGYTF. CDR3 DNA sequence: TGTGCCAGCAGCCAGGGGGCCAACTATGGCTACACCTTC.